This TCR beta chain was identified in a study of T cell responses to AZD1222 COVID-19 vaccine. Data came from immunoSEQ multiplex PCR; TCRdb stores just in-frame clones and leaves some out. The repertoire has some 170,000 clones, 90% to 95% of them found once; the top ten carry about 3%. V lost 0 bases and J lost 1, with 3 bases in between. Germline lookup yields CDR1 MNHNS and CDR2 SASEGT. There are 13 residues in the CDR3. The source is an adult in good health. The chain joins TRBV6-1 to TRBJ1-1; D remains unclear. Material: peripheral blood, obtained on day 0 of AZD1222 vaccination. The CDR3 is CASSEAQNTEAFF. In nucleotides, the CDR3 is TGTGCCAGCAGTGAAGCCCAGAACACTGAAGCTTTCTTT.